This T cell receptor beta chain derives from a study of metastatic and nonmetastatic thyroid tumors (dated by TCRdb to about 2020). About the study as a whole: Repertoires were compared across peripheral blood and tumor or nodule tissue samples from malignant and benign thyroid patients.

The CDR3 numbers 12 residues from cysteine through phenylalanine. Left in the record is the CDR3 DNA by itself, 36 bases read in frame from the first base. The germline V gene encodes CDR1 MRHNA and CDR2 SNTAGT. Trimming removed 0 bases from V and 3 bases from J, leaving 3 bases between the germline ends. This clone was observed a few times. Its cognate antigen has yet to be identified. Per-base quality was not reported, and no clone a single base away is much larger than it. Receptor libraries were prepared by PCR. Sequencing instrument: Illumina HiSeq 4000. The TCR beta-chain CDR3 region of each patient was profiled by high-throughput sequencing. The original pipeline was this. The researchers built a classifier to tell apart papillary thyroid cancer patients with distant metastasis, based on CDR3 differences among clinicopathological groups. The Shannon index was used to measure repertoire diversity, and the Morisita-Horn index was used to measure how similar tumor and blood repertoires were. TCRdb applied fastp at Q25 and MiXCR to the public reads, then kept only in-frame beta chains. Clone size and V and J calls follow TCRdb, not the original study. Across this sample there are about 13,000 clones, with approximately 24% seen only once. Roughly three fifths of the sample belongs to the ten largest clones.

No treatment had been received by any patient before thyroid surgery. The study retrospectively analysed patient clinical samples collected from about 2012 to 2019 using T-cell receptor beta sequencing. Overall study outcomes, separate from this receptor: TCR beta diversity was reported as significantly higher in malignant tumors than in benign nodules, in both blood and tumor samples.

The source is a male donor with papillary thyroid cancer or a benign thyroid nodule (not recorded which). Some clones in this sample may be carry-over from other donors' samples. The rearranged chain carries TRBV6-4 and TRBJ2-7; no confident D gene assignment can be made. The sample was blood. Here is the DNA: TGTGCCAGCAGTGACTCACACTACGAGCAGTACTTC. Translation gives CASSDSHYEQYF.